This T cell receptor (beta chain) stems from a study of blood T cell repertoires in COVID-19. At the level of the study: COVID-19 samples collected from the United States, Italy and Spain covered acute and convalescent phases. T cells, B-cell-depleted T cells, or PBMCs provided the cDNA or gDNA that served as material.

As handled by the study authors: Amplification with reference gene primers provided the estimates of nucleated cell counts. Libraries were prepared by immunoSEQ multiplex PCR; TCRdb keeps only in-frame clonotypes and omits some of them. V and J calls and clone size are those listed in that table; D and trimming were worked out from the DNA. Of roughly 120,000 clones in the sample, 75% to 90% were seen once. CDR1 and CDR2 from the germline V gene are SGHAT and FQDESV (reference sequence). The V gene end was trimmed by 7 bases and the J gene end by 1 base; junction bases not matched to a gene: 8. The CDR3 has 16 residues.

Sequenced: peripheral blood. This receptor was obtained from an older man with active or convalescent COVID-19. V is TRBV11-1 and J is TRBJ2-1; TRBD2 aligns across 9 bases. CDR3 DNA: TGTGCCAGCACCGGTCGACTAGCGGAATCCTACAATGAGCAGTTCTTC. It codes for CASTGRLAESYNEQFF.